This T cell receptor beta chain was captured in a study of T cells in Graves' hyperthyroidism and ophthalmopathy (dated 2019 in TCRdb). Background on the whole study: Peripheral blood samples were taken at the time of initial diagnosis, prior to any treatment. Prospective prediction of ophthalmopathy was tested in an independent validation cohort of 18 to 20 hyperthyroidism patients and 17 patients who later progressed to ophthalmopathy. The paper describes TCR Vbeta CDR3 sequencing of fewer than 150 peripheral blood samples, made up of 43 ophthalmopathy patients, some 76 hyperthyroidism patients and some 17 progressor patients. The approximately 100 discovery patients were divided at random into training and test sets in a 7:3 ratio. A discovery cohort of about a hundred patients, 43 with Graves' ophthalmopathy and approximately 60 with stable Graves' hyperthyroidism, was used to find distinguishing TCR V-J signatures. Following sampling, methimazole starting at 30 mg daily was given to hyperthyroidism patients, and high-dose intravenous methylprednisolone was given to ophthalmopathy patients. The study also compared thyroid tissue and blood T-cell repertoires from 6 or 7 Graves' hyperthyroidism patients. On the study overall, not on this receptor specifically: Sample size was not statistically predetermined, and investigators were not blinded to group allocation. A 13 V-J signature model separated ophthalmopathy from stable hyperthyroidism, with roughly 88% sensitivity and about 81% specificity in cross-validation and 80%/75% in testing. During validation, the model predicted progression to ophthalmopathy a median of approximately six months ahead of onset, with around 65% sensitivity and about 75% specificity. Most expanded thyroid clonotypes (frequency above 0.001) were also detected in blood, suggesting blood repertoires may reflect thyroid immune responses.

The TCR beta CDR3 regions were amplified from RNA transcripts. The TCR CDR3 was subjected to a first round of RT-PCR using the HTBI primer set and the Qiagen OneStep RT-PCR kit. Libraries were constructed in a second round of multiplex PCR, after which size selection and purification were carried out. Paired-end sequencing of the libraries was performed with 100 bp reads on an Illumina HiSeq2000. Processing in the source paper ran as follows. SOAPnuke was used to process the raw data, removing reads that contained adapters or uncalled bases, had a mean Phred below 15, or lacked an exact match to the constant primer or identifier. COPE v1.2.5 was used to merge high-quality paired reads, and clonotypes were defined as unique nucleotide sequences. MiTCR v1.1 was used to align the clonotypes against IMGT TRBV, TRBD and TRBJ reference segments. Analysis was restricted to V-J combinations with a frequency above 0.0001, which covered 98% to 99.2% of repertoires. The TCS score was defined as the ratio of F50 (clonal expansion) to E x V (chaos), calculated using BLOSUM62-based TCRdist between CDR3 peptides within each V-J. Welch's t-statistics and random forest reduced roughly 500 V-J features to 10 to 15, which were used in a naive Bayes classifier (R e1071). Through fastp at Q25 and MiXCR, TCRdb rebuilt clones from the public reads, retaining in-frame beta chains. Duplicate CDR3 protein sequences are folded into a single record with the most common DNA and genes. These V and J calls rely on TCRdb rather than the paper's analysis. The sample data list over 350,000 distinct CDR3 sequences, and about an eighth of these were observed just once. The ten most abundant clones make up 25% to 30% of the sample.

Including the terminal cysteine and phenylalanine, the CDR3 comprises 11 residues. Just the 33-base CDR3 DNA is kept, in frame starting at base 1. The V and J ends are trimmed by 5 bases and 6 bases, leaving 5 bases between them. The germline V gene encodes CDR1 SGHRS and CDR2 YFSETQ. Ophthalmopathy patients had moderately to severely active disease, with a Clinical Activity Score of 3 or more, a NOSPECS grade of 4 or more, and a disease duration of less than 3 months. Any patient with an uncontrolled infection, another autoimmune disease, pregnancy or lactation was excluded. Diagnoses were based on clinical symptoms, serum thyroxine and TRAb, thyroid ultrasound and orbital computed tomography. PBMCs were separated from 8 to 10 ml of fresh peripheral blood using Ficoll-Paque density gradient centrifugation. Total RNA was extracted using Trizol reagent, and RNA quality was assessed on an Agilent 2100 Bioanalyzer.

This clonotype was seen ten or more times. Its antigen is unknown. There are no base qualities to consult, and no much larger clone falls within one base. The chain was built from TRBV5-1 and TRBJ2-2; a confident D gene designation cannot be given. The TCR sequence derives from a man aged 45-60 years with Graves' ophthalmopathy. The sequenced sample consisted of blood. The DNA sequence is TGCGCCAGCAGTCGGGCCGGGGAGCTGTTTTTT. This gives the protein CASSRAGELFF. Where the CDR3 stops, the reference TRBV5-1 and TRBJ2-2 genes take over; the full variable domain is KAGVTQTPRYLIKTRGQQVTLSCSPISGHRSVSWYQQTPGQGLQFLFEYFSETQRNKGNFPGRFSGRQFSNSRSEMNVSTLELGDSALYLCASSRAGELFFGEGSRLTVL.